These 22 T cell receptor beta chains came from one sample sequenced in a study of human T cells and chemical hapten exposure. Using its own MiXCR run on the RACE reads, TCRdb lists one record per CDR3 protein. The repertoire holds 75,000 to 100,000 distinct CDR3 sequences, with 9.5% to 15% as singletons. Time point in this sample: patch test 1, 2 weeks after DPC sensitization. Documented treatment: therapeutic diphenylcyclopropenone sensitization with weekly scalp DPC. Sequences were derived from whole blood, sampled in connection with sensitization to the hapten diphenylcyclopropenone (DPC). These receptors all come from a woman aged 40 to 55 with alopecia areata. Some clones in this sample may be carry-over from other donors' samples.

In this sample, this clonotype turned up a few times. V usage is TRBV5-1 and J usage is TRBJ1-5; weak D call: TRBD1 (6 bases). CDR1 is SGHRS, CDR2 YFSETQ, per germline. This CDR3 spans 16 amino acids. The V and J ends lost 3 bases and 3 bases respectively, with 16 bases between them. The CDR3 region has the DNA TGCGCCAGCAGCTCAGGTTCTGGGGGCTCCAATCAGCCCCAGCATTTT. Protein: CASSSGSGGSNQPQHF.

This clonotype was found many times. The gene calls are TRBV4-2 and TRBJ2-5; 8 bases line up with TRBD2. CDR3 size: 17 residues. The germline gives CDR1 LGHNA, CDR2 YNFKEQ. V was pared by 3 bases and J by 0 bases, with 9 bases of the junction left unmatched. This CDR3 reads CASSQAIAGWNQETQYF. CDR3 DNA sequence: TGTGCCAGCAGCCAGGCGATAGCGGGATGGAACCAAGAGACCCAGTACTTC.

Ten or more counts support this clonotype. The CDR3 region has the DNA TGCAGTGCTAGAGATGGCAGGTTCAGCTCCTATAATTCACCCCTCCACTTT. Amino acid sequence: CSARDGRFSSYNSPLHF. The gene calls are TRBV20-1 and TRBJ1-6; D remains ambiguous. The V end lost 0 bases, the J end lost 0 bases, and 12 bases lay between the germline ends. CDR3 length: 17 amino acids. Germline assignment: CDR1 DFQATT and CDR2 SNEGSKA (reference sequence).

This clonotype was detected once. This rearrangement joins TRBV9 to TRBJ2-1, with D possibly called TRBD1 or TRBD2 (5 bases each). V lost 0 bases and J 4 bases, leaving 8 bases between the germline ends. The length of the CDR3 is 14 residues. CDR1 is SGDLS, CDR2 YYNGEE, per germline. CDR3 region: CASSVVGVYNEQFF. In nucleotides, the CDR3 is TGTGCCAGCAGCGTAGTGGGGGTTTACAATGAGCAGTTCTTC.

The gene calls are TRBV7-3 and TRBJ1-6; D is unclear. The germline gives CDR1 SGHTA, CDR2 FQGTGA. Trimming cost V 5 bases and J 5 bases, with 7 bases left between them. The CDR3 has 13 amino acids. The CDR3 DNA is TGTGCCAGCAGCCCTCAGCATAATTCACCCCTCCACTTT. Its protein product is CASSPQHNSPLHF.

This clonotype was counted a few times. V gene TRBV5-1 combines with J gene TRBJ2-5, with 7 bases identical to TRBD2. V trimming: 0 bases; J trimming: 2 bases; junction bases outside the gene matches: 7. Germline V gives CDR1 SGHRS, CDR2 YFSETQ. This CDR3 region has 16 residues. The CDR3 region is CASSLVTGGRQETQYF. The CDR3 bases are TGCGCCAGCAGCTTGGTAACGGGAGGAAGACAAGAGACCCAGTACTTC.

In its sample, this clonotype was seen many times. The V call is TRBV20-1, the J call TRBJ1-3, with D uncertain. The CDR3 has 12 residues. Germline V gene data show CDR1 as DFQATT and CDR2 as SNEGSKA (reference sequence). V lost 6 bases to trimming and J lost 2 bases, with 8 bases between them. The CDR3 region has the DNA TGCAGTGCCAGTAGTGCTGGAAACACCATATATTTT. Protein: CSASSAGNTIYF.

The chain carries TRBV7-6 and TRBJ1-5; 9 bases fit TRBD1. CDR3 length equals 14 residues. Per the germline V gene, CDR1 is SGHVS and CDR2 is FNYEAQ. The V gene end was trimmed by 5 bases and the J gene end by 6 bases; junction bases not matched to a gene: 5. The DNA of the CDR3 is TGTGCCAGCAGCCGGACAGGGGAGGGTCAGCCCCAGCATTTT. This encodes CASSRTGEGQPQHF.

This clonotype was picked up one time. The J gene is TRBJ2-7, the V gene TRBV5-6; 9 nucleotides line up with TRBD1. The length of the CDR3 is 14 residues. The V gene end was trimmed by 0 bases and the J gene end by 5 bases; junction bases not matched to a gene: 3. In germline, CDR1 is SGHDT, CDR2 YYEEEE. CDR3 coding DNA: TGTGCCAGCAGCTTGGCCGGGACAGGGAACGAGCAGTACTTC. This translates into CASSLAGTGNEQYF.

This chain links TRBV20-1 with TRBJ1-6; D possibly corresponds to TRBD1 (5 bases). Germline CDR1 and CDR2: DFQATT and SNEGSKA (reference sequence). The germline V and J ends were trimmed by 1 base and 11 bases, with 18 bases remaining between them. The CDR3 is made up of 15 amino acids. This chain's CDR3 is CSARAGAAVRAPLHF. DNA for the CDR3: TGCAGTGCTAGAGCCGGGGCGGCAGTTCGGGCACCCCTCCACTTT.

The J gene is TRBJ2-7, the V gene TRBV29-1; 13 nucleotides align to TRBD2. V shed 6 bases, J shed 2 bases, and the junction held 13 bases outside the gene matches. Germline loops: CDR1 SQVTM, CDR2 ANQGSEA. The CDR3 runs 17 residues. The CDR3 nucleotides are TGCAGCGTAAGAGCCGGGACTAGCGGGAACCCGCCCTACGAGCAGTACTTC. Amino acids: CSVRAGTSGNPPYEQYF.

This clonotype was seen many times. The chain carries TRBV28 and TRBJ2-7; D gene ambiguous. Germline CDR1 reads MDHEN; CDR2 reads SYDVKM. CDR3 length: 14 residues. The V end lost 5 bases, the J end lost 3 bases, and 14 bases lay between the germline ends. CDR3: CASSPPQGLYEQYF. The CDR3 region has the DNA TGTGCCAGCAGTCCCCCCCAAGGCCTCTACGAGCAGTACTTC.

Only a few counts were recorded for this clonotype. The chain combines TRBV11-2 with TRBJ2-5; tentative D call: TRBD2 (6 bases). This CDR3 has 14 amino acids. The V end was cut by 5 bases, the J end by 4 bases, with 14 bases between. Looked up from germline, CDR1 is SGHAT and CDR2 is FQNNGV. The CDR3, as DNA: TGTGCCAGCAGCCCCCCCGGACTACTAGAGACCCAGTACTTC. It translates to CASSPPGLLETQYF.

The chain links TRBV28 to TRBJ2-5, with D unresolved. V was clipped by 3 bases and J by 0 bases, with 8 bases between them. The V gene's germline CDR1 is MDHEN and CDR2 SYDVKM. This CDR3 has 14 amino acids. The CDR3 sequence is CASSFLTNQETQYF. DNA for the CDR3: TGTGCCAGCAGTTTTTTGACAAACCAAGAGACCCAGTACTTC. Full variable domain (missing parts from reference TRBV28 and TRBJ2-5): DVKVTQSSRYLVKRTGEKVFLECVQDMDHENMFWYRQDPGLGLRLIYFSYDVKMKEKGDIPEGYSVSREKKERFSLILESASTNQTSMYLCASSFLTNQETQYFGPGTRLLVL.

The chain recombines TRBV12-3 or TRBV12-4 with TRBJ2-3; D possibly corresponds to TRBD1 (6 bases). Trimming stripped 6 bases from V and 4 bases from J, with 11 bases between. CDR3 length: 13 amino acids. CDR3 sequence (DNA): TGTGCCAGCAGGCTCGACAGGCCAGATACGCAGTATTTT. It codes for CASRLDRPDTQYF.

The chain has TRBV28 and TRBJ1-6; a possible D gene is TRBD1 (5 bases). CDR3 size: 16 residues. The germline V gene encodes CDR1 MDHEN and CDR2 SYDVKM. Trimming removed 5 bases at V and 1 base at J, with 12 bases between. The CDR3 protein is CASSPPGGSYNSPLHF. CDR3 nucleotides: TGTGCCAGCAGTCCACCCGGGGGGTCCTATAATTCACCCCTCCACTTT.

This clonotype was counted ten times or more. CDR3 residues: CASSPPRREGFDNEQFF. The CDR3 bases are TGTGCCAGCTCACCTCCTAGGCGGGAGGGCTTCGACAATGAGCAGTTCTTC. The gene calls are TRBV18 and TRBJ2-1, with 9 bases lining up with TRBD2. Losses at the gene ends were 3 bases for V and 5 bases for J; bases not matched to a gene: 11. The V gene's germline CDR1 is KGHSH and CDR2 LQKENI. The CDR3 is made up of 17 amino acids.

This clonotype was found a few times. The chain is built from TRBV7-8 and TRBJ1-5; D is undetermined. There are 15 residues in the CDR3. The germline V and J ends were trimmed by 1 base and 3 bases, with 10 bases remaining between them. The V gene's germline CDR1 is SGHVS and CDR2 FQNEAQ. CDR3 amino acids: CASSLEGRNNQPQHF. The DNA for the CDR3 is TGTGCCAGCAGCTTAGAAGGCAGGAACAATCAGCCCCAGCATTTT.

There are many counts of this clonotype. CDR3 residues: CASSLAPLAGGTDTQYF. The CDR3 DNA sequence: TGCGCCAGCAGCTTGGCCCCCCTAGCGGGAGGAACAGATACGCAGTATTTT. The chain is built from TRBV5-1 and TRBJ2-3; 11 bases fit TRBD2. The CDR3 covers 17 residues. V was clipped by 0 bases and J by 3 bases; unmatched bases: 6. CDR1 and CDR2 (germline): SGHRS, YFSETQ.

V usage is TRBV5-4 and J usage is TRBJ2-6; TRBD1 aligns across 7 bases. Per germline, CDR1 SGHNT and CDR2 YYREEE (reference sequence). After removal of 4 bases from V and 8 bases from J, the junction contained 6 bases not matched to a gene. The CDR3 consists of 14 residues. The CDR3 DNA reads TGTGCCAGCAGCCCCCGACAGGGTACCAACGTCCTGACTTTC. Protein: CASSPRQGTNVLTF.

In DNA form, the CDR3 reads TGTGCCAGCAGCCTGACTAGCAGCCGCACAGATACGCAGTATTTT. The encoded protein is CASSLTSSRTDTQYF. The chain employs TRBV6-5 and TRBJ2-3; TRBD2 matches at 7 bases. Germline assignment: CDR1 MNHEY and CDR2 SVGAGI. The V and J ends lost 6 bases and 1 base, in that order; junction bases with no gene match: 7. This CDR3 spans 15 amino acids.

This clonotype was seen a handful of times. This sequence joins TRBV20-1 and TRBJ2-3; a weak D match, TRBD2 (5 bases). CDR3 length: 14 amino acids. CDR1 and CDR2 (germline): DFQATT, SNEGSKA (reference sequence). The V and J ends lost 5 bases and 2 bases respectively, with 14 bases between them. The CDR3 coding sequence is TGCAGTGCTCGTGGGCTAGCACACACAGATACGCAGTATTTT. Its protein product is CSARGLAHTDTQYF.